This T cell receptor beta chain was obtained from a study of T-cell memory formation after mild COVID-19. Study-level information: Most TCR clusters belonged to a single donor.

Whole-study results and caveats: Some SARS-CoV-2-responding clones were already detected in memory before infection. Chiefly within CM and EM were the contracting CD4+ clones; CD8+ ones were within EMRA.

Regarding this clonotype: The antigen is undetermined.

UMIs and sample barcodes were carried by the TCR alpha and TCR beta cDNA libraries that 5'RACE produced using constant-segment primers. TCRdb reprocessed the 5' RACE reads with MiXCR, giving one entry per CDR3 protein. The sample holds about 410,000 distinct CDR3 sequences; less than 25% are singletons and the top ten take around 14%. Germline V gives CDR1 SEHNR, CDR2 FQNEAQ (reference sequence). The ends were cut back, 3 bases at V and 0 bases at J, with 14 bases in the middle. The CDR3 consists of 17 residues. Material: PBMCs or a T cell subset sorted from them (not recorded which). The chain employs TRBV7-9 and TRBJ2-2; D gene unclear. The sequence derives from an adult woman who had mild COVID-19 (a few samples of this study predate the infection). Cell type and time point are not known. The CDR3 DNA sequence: TGTGCCAGCAGCTTTTCCCCTGGTACTGCGAACACCGGGGAGCTGTTTTTT. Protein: CASSFSPGTANTGELFF.